The next 29 T cell receptor beta chains were all read from a single sample in a study of regulatory T cells in long-lasting Graves disease. CDR3 regions were amplified by Arm-PCR using iRepertoire HTBI primers to build TCR beta libraries. TCRdb redid the calling of the multiplex PCR reads with MiXCR, one entry per CDR3 protein. The sample includes about 560,000 distinct CDR3 sequences, 15% to 20% seen only once; the top ten take 9.5% to 15%. The sample's time point: newly diagnosed GD, antithyroid drugs for less than 3 months. RNA extracted from PBMCs served as the sequencing template. This sample was also put to use in a study of T cells in Graves' hyperthyroidism and ophthalmopathy.

The input for sequencing was peripheral blood mononuclear cells (PBMCs), taken at new diagnosis, from a patient treated with antithyroid drugs. The receptor source for this set is a man younger than 35 with Graves disease.

This clonotype turned up a few times. The chain has TRBV29-1 and TRBJ2-7; the D gene is possibly TRBD2 (5 bases). V was shortened by 4 bases and J by 3 bases, with 16 bases between the two germline ends. Germline-derived CDR1 and CDR2 are SQVTM and ANQGSEA. This CDR3 has 14 amino acids. In DNA, the CDR3 is TGCAGCGTTGTGGCGACGGGGAGCCACTACGAGCAGTACTTC. This sequence encodes CSVVATGSHYEQYF.

This clonotype was recorded at least ten times. The chain employs TRBV2 and TRBJ2-1; 7 nucleotides agree with TRBD2. The germline V gene has CDR1 SNHLY and CDR2 FYNNEI. With V trimmed by 0 bases and J by 8 bases, 13 bases remained unmatched. This CDR3 has 17 amino acids. As DNA, the CDR3 is TGTGCCAGCAGTGAAGCGGCTAGCGGAGAAAGCTTGGATGAGCAGTTCTTC. This encodes CASSEAASGESLDEQFF.

This clonotype has at least ten counts. This sequence joins TRBV4-1 and TRBJ2-7, with TRBD2 matching 7 bases. V lost 1 base, J lost 0 bases, and 3 bases stayed unmatched. Germline values: CDR1 MGHRA, CDR2 YSYEKL. The CDR3 consists of 15 residues. The CDR3, as DNA: TGCGCCAGCAGCCAAGGAGGCGGGAGCTCCTACGAGCAGTACTTC. Translating gives CASSQGGGSSYEQYF.

This clonotype has only a few counts. The J gene is TRBJ2-7, the V gene TRBV4-1; 16 positions match TRBD2. The V segment lost 4 bases and the J segment 0 bases; nucleotides outside the gene matches: 12. Germline loops: CDR1 MGHRA, CDR2 YSYEKL. The CDR3 is 20 amino acids. The CDR3 nucleotides read TGCGCCAGCAGCCTCATAAATCCGGGACTAGCGGGAGGGCCCTCCTACGAGCAGTACTTC. This encodes CASSLINPGLAGGPSYEQYF.

This chain connects TRBV19 to TRBJ2-5, with 9 bases fitting TRBD2. The V gene end was trimmed by 4 bases and the J gene end by 4 bases; junction bases not matched to a gene: 7. Germline V lookup: CDR1 LNHDA, CDR2 SQIVND (reference sequence). CDR3 length equals 15 residues. The CDR3 protein is CASSSSGSERETQYF. The CDR3, as DNA: TGTGCCAGTAGTAGTAGCGGGAGTGAGAGAGAGACCCAGTACTTC.

V and J are TRBV9 and TRBJ1-1, with TRBD1 matching 8 bases. Looked up from germline, CDR1 is SGDLS and CDR2 is YYNGEE. Trimming at V came to 3 bases and at J to 8 bases, leaving 6 bases not matched to a gene. This CDR3 contains 13 residues. For the CDR3, the DNA is TGTGCCAGCAGCGCCAGGGACAGGCCAGAAGCTTTCTTT. Its translation is CASSARDRPEAFF.

This clonotype has just a few counts. The rearrangement uses TRBV24-1 and TRBJ2-7; D is uncertain. With 5 bases removed from V and 0 bases from J, the gap between germline ends came to 10 bases. This CDR3 comprises 14 residues. The germline gives CDR1 KGHDR, CDR2 SFDVKD. In nucleotides, the CDR3 is TGTGCCACCAGTGCCGGGCCCACCTCCTACGAGCAGTACTTC. It yields the protein CATSAGPTSYEQYF.

This clonotype came up many times. The chain couples TRBV6-4 to TRBJ2-2; tentatively, D is TRBD2 (6 bases). The ends were cut back, 1 base at V and 0 bases at J, with 9 bases in the middle. Germline V gene lookup returns CDR1 MRHNA and CDR2 SNTAGT. The CDR3 is 16 amino acids. Written as DNA, the CDR3 is TGTGCCAGCAGTGACTTGGGGGGTTCGAACACCGGGGAGCTGTTTTTT. Translating it yields CASSDLGGSNTGELFF.

This clonotype was counted between two and nine times. V is TRBV5-1 and J is TRBJ2-7; D may be TRBD2 (5 bases). Trimming stripped 0 bases from V and 2 bases from J, with 15 bases between. Germline assignment: CDR1 SGHRS and CDR2 YFSETQ. The CDR3 runs 16 residues. Written as DNA, the CDR3 is TGCGCCAGCAGCTTGGGGCTAGCACCTAAGACCTACGAGCAGTACTTC. It translates to CASSLGLAPKTYEQYF.

The chain joins TRBV20-1 to TRBJ2-1; the match to TRBD2 covers 10 bases. The V gene's germline CDR1 is DFQATT and CDR2 SNEGSKA (reference sequence). The CDR3 loop spans 14 amino acids. The trim removed 5 bases at V and 6 bases at J, leaving 7 bases unmatched. CDR3 sequence (DNA): TGCAGTGCTGCGCTAGCGGGAGCCTTCAATGAGCAGTTCTTC. Translating it yields CSAALAGAFNEQFF.

This clonotype was counted a few times. The chain joins TRBV9 to TRBJ2-1; 11 positions match TRBD1. This CDR3 contains 14 residues. Germline V CDR1 and CDR2: SGDLS, YYNGEE. J lost 14 bases, V lost 1 base, and 8 bases had no gene match. CDR3 coding DNA: TGTGCCAGCAGCGTAAGGGACAGGGGGGGAGAGGAGTTCTTC. Protein sequence: CASSVRDRGGEEFF. The full variable domain, with the rest looked up from reference TRBV9 and TRBJ2-1, is DSGVTQTPKHLITATGQRVTLRCSPRSGDLSVYWYQQSLDQGLQFLIQYYNGEERAKGNILERFSAQQFPDLHSELNLSSLELGDSALYFCASSVRDRGGEEFFGPGTRLTVL.

This clonotype was counted ten times or more. CDR3 region: CASRIGRNSNQPQHF. The CDR3 nucleotides read TGTGCCAGCAGGATTGGGAGAAATAGCAATCAGCCCCAGCATTTT. This sequence joins TRBV28 and TRBJ1-5; D gene unclear. The CDR3 loop spans 15 amino acids. Germline values: CDR1 MDHEN, CDR2 SYDVKM. Trimming left V 6 bases short and J 0 bases short, with 12 bases between.

In this sample, this clonotype turned up a few times. This sequence joins TRBV9 and TRBJ2-7; a possible D gene is TRBD1 (9 bases). The CDR3 runs 19 residues. The ends were cut back, 3 bases at V and 2 bases at J, with 27 bases in the middle. Germline loops: CDR1 SGDLS, CDR2 YYNGEE. The DNA for the CDR3 is TGTGCCAGCAGCGCACCCCGGGACAGGGAGGGACTAGGAGCCTACGAGCAGTACTTC. Translating it yields CASSAPRDREGLGAYEQYF.

This clonotype was recorded many times. The CDR3 nucleotides read TGTGCCAGCAGCCCCGAGGGGCTTGGTACAGATACGCAGTATTTT. It yields the protein CASSPEGLGTDTQYF. The chain has TRBV11-1 and TRBJ2-3; D assignment may be TRBD1 or TRBD2 (5 bases each). The CDR3 extends over 15 amino acids. The V and J ends lost 5 bases and 3 bases respectively, with 15 bases between them. Germline loops: CDR1 SGHAT, CDR2 FQDESV (reference sequence).

This clonotype was counted only a few times. The chain has TRBV5-5 and TRBJ2-3, with D perhaps being TRBD1 or TRBD2 (5 bases each). Looked up from germline, CDR1 is SGHKS and CDR2 is YYEKEE (reference sequence). The V gene lost 3 bases and the J gene lost 0 bases, with 8 bases spanning the gap. This CDR3 is 14 amino acids long. In DNA, the CDR3 is TGTGCCAGCAGCTGGGACCTTAGCACAGATACGCAGTATTTT. It codes for CASSWDLSTDTQYF.

In the case of this clonotype: A far larger clone is a single base away, which makes a read error likely. CDR3 in DNA: TGTGCCAGCAGCCCAGGGACTAGCGGGAGCCACGAGCAGTACTTC. The encoded protein is CASSPGTSGSHEQYF. The rearrangement uses TRBV7-9 and TRBJ2-7, with 14 bases that match TRBD2. This CDR3 contains 15 residues. Germline CDR1 SEHNR, CDR2 FQNEAQ (reference sequence). J lost 5 bases, V lost 5 bases, and 5 bases had no gene match.

A few counts support this clonotype. CDR3 sequence reads: CSALLTSGRTTDTQYF. Written as DNA, the CDR3 is TGCAGTGCCTTACTGACTAGCGGGAGGACCACAGATACGCAGTATTTT. The chain is built from TRBV20-1 and TRBJ2-3; TRBD2 matches 13 bases. This CDR3 has 16 residues. The germline V gene has CDR1 DFQATT and CDR2 SNEGSKA (reference sequence). Germline trimming cut 6 bases from V and 2 bases from J; bases unmatched to any gene: 8.

This clonotype came up a few times. The V gene is TRBV30, the J gene TRBJ1-5; D unclear. The germline V gene encodes CDR1 GTSNPN and CDR2 SVGIG (reference sequence). CDR3 length: 13 residues. Trimming removed 5 bases from V and 0 bases from J, with 8 bases in between. In DNA, the CDR3 is TGTGCCTGGGGGGTAGGTAGCAATCAGCCCCAGCATTTT. It encodes CAWGVGSNQPQHF.

The V call is TRBV19, the J call TRBJ1-2; 10 positions match TRBD1. The CDR3 totals 13 residues. With V trimmed by 5 bases and J by 8 bases, 5 bases remained unmatched. The germline V gene has CDR1 LNHDA and CDR2 SQIVND (reference sequence). CDR3 DNA: TGTGCCAGTAGTCCGACAGGGGGCGGCGGCTACACCTTC. It codes for CASSPTGGGGYTF.

The chain links TRBV9 to TRBJ2-3; no reliable D call. Trimming stripped 3 bases from V and 0 bases from J, with 5 bases between. CDR1 is SGDLS and CDR2 is YYNGEE in the germline V gene. CDR3 length equals 13 residues. In DNA, the CDR3 is TGTGCCAGCAGCGAGATGAGCACAGATACGCAGTATTTT. Its protein is CASSEMSTDTQYF.

The chain recombines TRBV28 with TRBJ1-5, with D maybe TRBD1 (6 bases). This CDR3 comprises 17 residues. V gave up 3 bases and J gave up 1 base, with 16 bases separating them. The V gene's germline CDR1 is MDHEN and CDR2 SYDVKM. The CDR3 region is CASSFIRGLGSNQPQHF. The CDR3 coding sequence is TGTGCCAGCAGTTTCATCCGGGGGCTGGGAAGCAATCAGCCCCAGCATTTT.

This clonotype has a count of ten or more. The chain has TRBV10-1 and TRBJ2-1, with 8 bases matching TRBD1. The CDR3 spans 16 residues. Unmatched junction bases numbered 8, after V lost 4 bases and J lost 3 bases. Germline V gene sequence: CDR1 WNHNN, CDR2 SYGVQD (reference sequence). As DNA, the CDR3 is TGCGCCAGCAGTGCCCTATTCGGGACAGGCTACAATGAGCAGTTCTTC. This codes for CASSALFGTGYNEQFF.

Regarding this clonotype: A read error is the likely source, as a far larger clone sits one nucleotide away. The chain combines TRBV12-3 or TRBV12-4 with TRBJ2-3; D gene ambiguous. The DNA end is more similar to TRBJ1-1, so the J call may be wrong. CDR3 length: 12 residues. This chain's CDR3 is CASSFGRTVAFF. CDR3 nucleotide sequence: TGTGCCAGCAGTTTTGGGAGAACTGTAGCTTTCTTT.

This chain uses TRBV5-1 with TRBJ2-5, with TRBD1 matching 10 bases. V shed 4 bases and J 3 bases; nucleotides not matched to a gene: 3. Germline CDR1 reads SGHRS; CDR2 reads YFSETQ. The CDR3 consists of 14 residues. As DNA, the CDR3 is TGCGCCAGCAGCACCGGGACAGGGGAAGAGACCCAGTACTTC. This gives the protein CASSTGTGEETQYF. The full variable domain, its missing parts supplied by reference TRBV5-1 and TRBJ2-5, is KAGVTQTPRYLIKTRGQQVTLSCSPISGHRSVSWYQQTPGQGLQFLFEYFSETQRNKGNFPGRFSGRQFSNSRSEMNVSTLELGDSALYLCASSTGTGEETQYFGPGTRLLVL.

This clonotype was recorded at least ten times. The gene calls are TRBV12-3 or TRBV12-4 and TRBJ1-6; a weak D match, TRBD1 (5 bases). V was trimmed by 6 bases and J by 4 bases, leaving 13 bases between them. The CDR3 sequence is 15 residues long. The chain's CDR3 is CASSPGGGYNSPLHF. In DNA, the CDR3 is TGTGCCAGCAGCCCCGGGGGGGGGTATAATTCACCCCTCCACTTT.

This clonotype was found a few times. A much larger clone differs by one base, so this may be a read error. This chain connects TRBV7-3 to TRBJ1-2; 7 bases align to TRBD1. The CDR3 is 13 residues long. V was clipped by 5 bases and J by 4 bases; unmatched bases: 4. Germline CDR1 and CDR2: SGHTA and FQGTGA. CDR3 in amino acids: CASSPGQLYGYTF. The CDR3 DNA is TGTGCCAGCAGCCCGGGACAGCTCTATGGCTACACCTTC.

This rearrangement joins TRBV28 to TRBJ2-6; D is possibly TRBD1 or TRBD2 (5 bases each). This CDR3 comprises 17 residues. The V gene lost 1 base and the J gene lost 1 base, with 11 bases spanning the gap. Germline V gene sequence: CDR1 MDHEN, CDR2 SYDVKM. The CDR3 region is CASSLFPGTSGANVLTF. Here the CDR3 DNA reads TGTGCCAGCAGTTTATTCCCCGGGACGTCTGGGGCCAACGTCCTGACTTTC.

This chain connects TRBV9 to TRBJ1-1; D uncertain. The CDR3 extends over 13 amino acids. CDR1 SGDLS and CDR2 YYNGEE come from the germline V gene. Trimming stripped 3 bases from V and 7 bases from J, with 13 bases between. As DNA, the CDR3 is TGTGCCAGCAGCGGCATAGGGCCCGATGAAGCTTTCTTT. It encodes CASSGIGPDEAFF. Variable domain in full (rest from reference TRBV9 and TRBJ1-1): DSGVTQTPKHLITATGQRVTLRCSPRSGDLSVYWYQQSLDQGLQFLIQYYNGEERAKGNILERFSAQQFPDLHSELNLSSLELGDSALYFCASSGIGPDEAFFGQGTRLTVV.

Many counts were recorded for this clonotype. The chain links TRBV7-3 to TRBJ2-2; unclear D gene. Germline V gene lookup returns CDR1 SGHTA and CDR2 FQGTGA. The V end was cut by 1 base, the J end by 7 bases, with 4 bases between. The CDR3 is 12 residues long. The chain's CDR3 is CASSLKSGELFF. The DNA for the CDR3 is TGTGCCAGCAGCTTAAAAAGCGGGGAGCTGTTTTTT. The variable domain in full, completed from reference TRBV7-3 and TRBJ2-2, reads GAGVSQTPSNKVTEKGKYVELRCDPISGHTALYWYRQSLGQGPEFLIYFQGTGAADDSGLPNDRFFAVRPEGSVSTLKIQRTERGDSAVYLCASSLKSGELFFGEGSRLTVL.